The source of this TCR beta chain is a study of tumor-infiltrating lymphocytes in primary liver carcinoma (dated by TCRdb to 2016 to 2017). Regarding the study in general: Of the five patients (three men and two women, aged 30 to 69 years), four had hepatocellular carcinoma and one had combined HCC and intrahepatic cholangiocarcinoma. TCRbeta repertoire sequencing, expression microarrays and whole-exome sequencing were combined in the study across five regions of each liver tumor, with adjacent normal tissue and blood also included. Samples yielded roughly 3.5 to 8 million productive TCRbeta reads; read depth did not differ significantly between tissue types. The tumors of the five patients were staged as T1-T3 N0M0, with maximum diameters ranging from roughly 4 to 10 cm. Technical replicate repertoires showed high reproducibility, with mean shared-clone rates approximately 0.87 and correlation coefficients above 0.95. A total of 35 specimens from 5 patients went through TCRbeta repertoire sequencing, namely 25 tumor regions, 5 adjacent noncancerous liver tissues and 5 peripheral blood samples. To link TCRbeta repertoire diversity to the local molecular phenotype, the 20 to 30 tumor region samples were profiled with Agilent mRNA microarrays.

Starting from roughly 500 ng total RNA, TCRbeta-specific cDNA was produced by reverse transcription with a constant-region primer and ProtoScript II reverse transcriptase. Construction of the TCRbeta libraries relied on three nested rounds of multiplex PCR, following a slightly modified ARM-PCR procedure. Multiplex TRBV1-TRBV30 forward primers and a Cbeta reverse primer were used in the first two PCR rounds, each of which was run for approximately 9 cycles. A final 25-cycle PCR with Deep VentR polymerase added sample barcodes and Illumina adapters. Before sequencing, amplicons of 200-500 bp were purified from gel using a QIAquick gel extraction kit. The TCRbeta amplicons were sequenced with 250-bp paired-end reads on an Illumina HiSeq 2500. Per the authors' processing: To recover full CDR3 sequences, reads were quality-trimmed using Trimmomatic v0.33 and paired reads were then merged using FLASH v1.2.11. V, D and J germline segments were assigned to the rearranged TCRbeta sequences by MiGEC v1.2.1b. Clonotype statistics and Shannon-Wiener diversity indices were computed with VDJtools v1.0.0. Except for diversity analysis, only the 250 most abundant clonotypes of each sample were used in subsequent analyses to reduce sampling bias. In TCRdb, the public reads were trimmed at Q25 with fastp and aligned with MiXCR, with productive beta chains retained. Each entry merges the rows of one CDR3 protein and shows their most common DNA and genes. TCRdb, not the original authors, processed these V and J calls. The sample table shows around 56,000 distinct CDR3 sequences, and less than 75% are seen once. Roughly 60% of the sample belongs to the ten largest clones.

Points the paper makes about the study in general: Pairs of tumor regions showed greater repertoire overlap (mean about 35%) than tumor-adjacent pairs (about 17%) or tumor-blood pairs (approximately 14%), which is consistent with antigen-driven expansion. Only the TCR beta chain was sequenced, so true repertoire diversity is likely underestimated because unpaired alpha chains were not captured. With just 4 to 6 patients in the study, the authors point out that the findings should be validated in a larger study. Only about 8-25% of top clones were present in all five regions of a tumor, suggesting spatial heterogeneity of tumor-infiltrating T cells. The top 250 clones accounted for a significantly greater share of the repertoire in tumors than in blood (p = 0.039). Bulk unsorted samples precluded comparing CD4+ and CD8+ T cell repertoires.

In the case of this clonotype: The specificity of this receptor is unknown. No much larger clone exists at a distance of one base, and base qualities are not known.

Total RNA and DNA were co-extracted from approximately 20-30 mg of bulk tissue with the AllPrep DNA/RNA mini kit, without cell sorting. Between late 2015 and 2016, several patients in China with histopathologically diagnosed primary liver carcinoma had surgical resection. Patients had chronic HBV infection and were treatment-naive at sampling. Each tumor was sampled at five spatially separated regions: the tumor centre plus the superior, inferior, left-lateral and right-lateral poles. More than 85% viable tumor cells were found by histology in every tumor sample. Fresh tumor and adjacent tissue pieces were bisected, with one half stored in RNAlater at -80 degrees C and the other half sent for histology. The CDR3 measures 13 amino acids from cysteine to phenylalanine. Kept here is only the CDR3 DNA, which spans 39 bases and is read in frame from base 1. The V end loses 10 bases and the J end loses 4 bases, and a stretch of 16 bases separates them.

The sequence links TRBV12-3 or TRBV12-4 to TRBJ1-2; a confident D gene designation cannot be given. This TCR was recovered from a man aged 35 to 55 with primary liver carcinoma and hepatitis B virus infection. The specimen sequenced was liver tumor tissue from sampling region 2. The sample's cell subset or site label, decoded: tumor region T2, inferior pole. The nucleotide sequence reads TGTGCCAATAGTTTAGTCGTCGGCTATGGCTACACCTTC. The encoded protein is CANSLVVGYGYTF.